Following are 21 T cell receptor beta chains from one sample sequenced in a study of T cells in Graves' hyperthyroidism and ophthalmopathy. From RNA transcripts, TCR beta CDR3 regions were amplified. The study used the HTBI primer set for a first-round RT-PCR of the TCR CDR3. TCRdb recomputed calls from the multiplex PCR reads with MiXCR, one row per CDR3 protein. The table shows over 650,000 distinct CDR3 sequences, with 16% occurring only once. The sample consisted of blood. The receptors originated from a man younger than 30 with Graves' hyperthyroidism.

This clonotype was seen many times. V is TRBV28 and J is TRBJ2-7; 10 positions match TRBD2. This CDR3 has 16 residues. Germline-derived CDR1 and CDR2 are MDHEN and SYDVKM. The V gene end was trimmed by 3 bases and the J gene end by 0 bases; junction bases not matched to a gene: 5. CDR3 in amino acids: CASSFLSSGSSYEQYF. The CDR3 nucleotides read TGTGCCAGCAGTTTCCTCTCTAGCGGGAGCTCCTACGAGCAGTACTTC.

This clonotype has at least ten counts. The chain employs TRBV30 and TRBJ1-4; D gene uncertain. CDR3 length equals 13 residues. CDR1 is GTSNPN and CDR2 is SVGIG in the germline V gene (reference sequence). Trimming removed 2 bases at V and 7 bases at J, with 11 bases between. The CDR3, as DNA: TGTGCCTGGAGTAAGGAGGAAGGTGAAAAACTGTTTTTT. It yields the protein CAWSKEEGEKLFF.

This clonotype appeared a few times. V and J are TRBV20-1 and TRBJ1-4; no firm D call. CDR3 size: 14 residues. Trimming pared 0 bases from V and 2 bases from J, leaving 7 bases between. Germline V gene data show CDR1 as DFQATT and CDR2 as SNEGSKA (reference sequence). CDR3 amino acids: CSAREAQTNEKLFF. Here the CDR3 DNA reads TGCAGTGCTAGAGAGGCACAGACTAATGAAAAACTGTTTTTT.

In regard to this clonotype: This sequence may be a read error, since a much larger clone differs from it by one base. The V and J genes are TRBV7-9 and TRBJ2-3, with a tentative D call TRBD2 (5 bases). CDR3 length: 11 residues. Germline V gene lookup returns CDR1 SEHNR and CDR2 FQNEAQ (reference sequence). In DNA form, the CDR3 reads TGTGTCAGCTGGAGGACAGATACGCAGTATTTT. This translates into CVSWRTDTQYF.

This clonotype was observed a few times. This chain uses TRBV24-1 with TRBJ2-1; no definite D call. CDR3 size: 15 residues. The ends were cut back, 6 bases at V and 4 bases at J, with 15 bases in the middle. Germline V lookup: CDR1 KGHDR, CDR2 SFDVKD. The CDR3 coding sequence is TGTGCCACCAGTATAGCCACTGGGAAGTACAATGAGCAGTTCTTC. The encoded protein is CATSIATGKYNEQFF.

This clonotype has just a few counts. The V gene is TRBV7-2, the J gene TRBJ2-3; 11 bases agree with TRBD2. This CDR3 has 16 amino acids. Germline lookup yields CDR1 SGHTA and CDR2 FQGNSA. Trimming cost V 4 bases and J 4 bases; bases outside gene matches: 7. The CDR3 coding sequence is TGTGCCAGCAGCTCAACTAGCGGGAGTTTCGCAGATACGCAGTATTTT. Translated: CASSSTSGSFADTQYF.

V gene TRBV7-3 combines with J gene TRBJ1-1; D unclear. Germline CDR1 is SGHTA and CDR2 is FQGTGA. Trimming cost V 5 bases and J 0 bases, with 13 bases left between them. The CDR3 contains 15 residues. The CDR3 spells CASSQSGTMNTEAFF. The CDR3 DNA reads TGTGCCAGCAGCCAAAGTGGCACTATGAACACTGAAGCTTTCTTT.

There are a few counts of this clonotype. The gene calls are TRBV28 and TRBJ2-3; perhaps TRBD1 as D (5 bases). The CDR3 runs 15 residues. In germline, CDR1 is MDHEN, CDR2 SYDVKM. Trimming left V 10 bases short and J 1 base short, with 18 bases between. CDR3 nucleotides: TGTGCCAACAGCCTAGACGGCAGGGGCACAGATACGCAGTATTTT. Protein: CANSLDGRGTDTQYF.

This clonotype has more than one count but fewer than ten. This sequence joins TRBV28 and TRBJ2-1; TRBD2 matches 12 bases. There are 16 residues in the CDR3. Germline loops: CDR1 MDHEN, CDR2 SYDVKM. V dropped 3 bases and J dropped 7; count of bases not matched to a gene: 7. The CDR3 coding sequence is TGTGCCAGCAGTTTTCGGCCTAGCGGGAGGGTGAATGAGCAGTTCTTC. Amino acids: CASSFRPSGRVNEQFF.

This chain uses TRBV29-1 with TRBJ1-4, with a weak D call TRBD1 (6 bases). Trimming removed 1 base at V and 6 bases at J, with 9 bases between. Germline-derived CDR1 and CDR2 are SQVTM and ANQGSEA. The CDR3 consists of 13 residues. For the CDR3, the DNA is TGCAGCGTTGAAGGGGGGGGCGATGAAAAACTGTTTTTT. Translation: CSVEGGGDEKLFF.

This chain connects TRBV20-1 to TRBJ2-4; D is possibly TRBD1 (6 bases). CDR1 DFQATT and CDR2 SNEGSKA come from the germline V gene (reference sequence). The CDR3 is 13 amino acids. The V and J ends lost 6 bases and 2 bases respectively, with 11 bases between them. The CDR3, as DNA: TGCAGTGCGTGGGGGCATACCAAAAACATTCAGTACTTC. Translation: CSAWGHTKNIQYF.

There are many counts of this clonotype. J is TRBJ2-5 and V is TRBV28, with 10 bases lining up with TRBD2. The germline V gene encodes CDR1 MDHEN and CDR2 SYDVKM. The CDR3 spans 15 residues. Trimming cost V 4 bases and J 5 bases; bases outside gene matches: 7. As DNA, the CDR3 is TGTGCCAGCAGTTCAGAGCGGGAGGGAAGGGAGACCCAGTACTTC. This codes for CASSSEREGRETQYF.

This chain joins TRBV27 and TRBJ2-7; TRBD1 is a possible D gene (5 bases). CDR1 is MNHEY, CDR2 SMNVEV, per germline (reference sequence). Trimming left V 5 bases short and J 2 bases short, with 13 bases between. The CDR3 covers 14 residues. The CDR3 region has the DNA TGTGCCAGCAGTATTACAGGTGTCCCCTACGAGCAGTACTTC. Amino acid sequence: CASSITGVPYEQYF.

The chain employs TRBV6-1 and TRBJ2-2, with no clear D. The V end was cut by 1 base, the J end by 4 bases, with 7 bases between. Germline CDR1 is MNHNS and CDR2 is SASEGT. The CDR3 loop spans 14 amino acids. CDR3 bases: TGTGCCAGCAGTGAAGGTTGGGGCACCGGGGAGCTGTTTTTT. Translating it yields CASSEGWGTGELFF.

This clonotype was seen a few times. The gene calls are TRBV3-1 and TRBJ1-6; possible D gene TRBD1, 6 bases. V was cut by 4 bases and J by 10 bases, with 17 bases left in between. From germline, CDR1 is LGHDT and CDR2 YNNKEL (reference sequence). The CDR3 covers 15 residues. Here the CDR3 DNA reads TGTGCCAGCAGCCCCCCGACAGGTTCTGTATCACCCCTCCACTTT. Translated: CASSPPTGSVSPLHF.

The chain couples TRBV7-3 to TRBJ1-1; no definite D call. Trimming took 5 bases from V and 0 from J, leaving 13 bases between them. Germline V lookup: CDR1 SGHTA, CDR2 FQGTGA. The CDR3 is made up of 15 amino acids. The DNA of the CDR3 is TGTGCCAGCAGCCCCAAGCCCGGGGTGAACACTGAAGCTTTCTTT. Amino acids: CASSPKPGVNTEAFF.

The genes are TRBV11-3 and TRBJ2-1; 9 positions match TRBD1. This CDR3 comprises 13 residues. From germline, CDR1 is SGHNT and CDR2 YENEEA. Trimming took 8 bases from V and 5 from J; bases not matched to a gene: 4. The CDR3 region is CASGRDRDNEQFF. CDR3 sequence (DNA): TGTGCCAGCGGTCGGGACAGGGACAATGAGCAGTTCTTC.

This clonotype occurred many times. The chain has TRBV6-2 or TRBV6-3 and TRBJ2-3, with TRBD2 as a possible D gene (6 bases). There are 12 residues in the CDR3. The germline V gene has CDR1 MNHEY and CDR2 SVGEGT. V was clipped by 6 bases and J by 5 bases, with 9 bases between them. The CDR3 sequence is CASSRGGDTQYF. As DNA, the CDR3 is TGTGCCAGCAGCCGGGGAGGAGATACGCAGTATTTT.

The CDR3 bases are TGTGCCAGCAGCTTAATTCGGGACAGGTCTAATTCACCCCTCCACTTT. It encodes CASSLIRDRSNSPLHF. The chain employs TRBV7-3 and TRBJ1-6, with 8 bases identical to TRBD1. After removal of 1 base from V and 6 bases from J, the junction contained 5 bases not matched to a gene. CDR1 SGHTA and CDR2 FQGTGA come from the germline V gene. The CDR3 runs to 16 residues.

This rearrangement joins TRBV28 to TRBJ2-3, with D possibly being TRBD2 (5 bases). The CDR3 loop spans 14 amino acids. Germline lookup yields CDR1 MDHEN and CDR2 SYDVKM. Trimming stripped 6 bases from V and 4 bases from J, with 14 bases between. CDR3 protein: CASRRAKLADTQYF. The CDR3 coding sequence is TGTGCCAGCAGGCGGGCAAAGCTTGCAGATACGCAGTATTTT.

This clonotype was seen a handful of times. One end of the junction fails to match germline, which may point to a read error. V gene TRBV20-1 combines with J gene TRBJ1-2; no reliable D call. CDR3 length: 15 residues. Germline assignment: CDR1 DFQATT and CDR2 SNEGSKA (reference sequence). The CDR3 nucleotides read TGCAGTGCTATACAGATTGGACGGATGAACTATGACTACACCTTC. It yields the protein CSAIQIGRMNYDYTF.